This entry is about one TCR beta chain. Its specificity is not known. This probably arose from a read error, given a far larger clone one base away. Both iRepertoire HTBI primers and Arm-PCR of CDR3 regions were used to build the TCR beta libraries. TCRdb ran MiXCR on the multiplex PCR reads and lists one entry per CDR3 protein. The repertoire consists of approximately 400,000 distinct CDR3 sequences, with around 14% occurring once and the leading ten covering around 17%. This sample stems from a study of regulatory T cells in long-lasting Graves disease. General study points: Persistent-disease Graves' patients showed less TCR diversity than new cases.

There are 16 residues in the CDR3. Described time point: newly diagnosed GD, antithyroid drugs for less than 3 months. Construction of the TCR library relied on RNA isolated from PBMCs. The same sample was also used in a study of T cells in Graves' hyperthyroidism and ophthalmopathy.

The sample consisted of peripheral blood mononuclear cells (PBMCs), taken at new diagnosis, from a patient treated with antithyroid drugs. This TCR came from a young woman with Graves disease. V gene TRBV12-3 or TRBV12-4 combines with J gene TRBJ2-4; 8 nucleotides agree with TRBD1. The CDR3 protein is CASSDIQGGTKSIQYF. The CDR3 region has the DNA TGTGCCAGCAGTGACATACAGGGGGGAACCAAAAGCATTCAGTACTTC.